This T cell receptor (beta chain) was sequenced during a study of regulatory T cells in long-lasting Graves disease. Regarding the study as a whole: Shared public clonotypes totalled some 2,500 in persistent patients, compared with about 970 in new patients. There was favoring of TRBV28, TRBJ1-2 and TRBJ2-5 in persistent disease. The study found lower TCR diversity in persistent Graves' patients than in newly diagnosed ones.

The TCR beta library used iRepertoire HTBI primers with Arm-PCR amplification of CDR3. A single record per CDR3 protein comes from TCRdb applying MiXCR to the multiplex PCR reads. The table shows a few hundred thousand distinct CDR3 sequences, with approximately 23% occurring only once. Specified time point: persistent/refractory GD, antithyroid drugs over 5 years with positive TRAb. Scientists built the TCR library using RNA that was extracted from PBMCs. Graves' disease diagnoses followed American Thyroid Association guidelines. CDR3 size: 16 residues. V was cut by 3 bases and J by 1 base, with 13 bases left in between. Germline V gene lookup returns CDR1 ENHRY and CDR2 SYGVKD. There are a few counts of this clonotype. Its antigen is unidentified.

This chain uses TRBV10-3 with TRBJ1-5, with D possibly being TRBD1 (6 bases). Sample: peripheral blood mononuclear cells (PBMCs), taken when the disease was refractory, from a patient treated with antithyroid drugs. The receptor comes from a woman between 40 and 50 years old with Graves disease. CDR3 sequence (DNA): TGTGCCATCAGTGACAGGGGAGGTATCAGCAATCAGCCCCAGCATTTT. Its translation is CAISDRGGISNQPQHF.